The TCR beta chain under discussion was sequenced for a study of blood T cell repertoires in COVID-19. Study-level information: Donors in the United States, Italy and Spain gave samples during acute or convalescent COVID-19. The analysed material was cDNA or gDNA that came from T cells, B-cell-depleted T cells, or PBMCs.

This CDR3 has 15 amino acids. Germline V gives CDR1 SGHRS, CDR2 YFSETQ. V dropped 4 bases and J dropped 1 base, with 11 bases sitting between them. Under the authors' procedure: Estimates of nucleated cell counts were drawn from the amplification of reference gene primers. Profiled with immunoSEQ multiplex PCR; TCRdb holds only in-frame clones, not every one. V and J calls plus clone size are reproduced from that table; the DNA served to infer D and trimming. The sample has approximately 210,000 clones; around 78% are singletons. The specimen sequenced was peripheral blood. The chain joins TRBV5-1 to TRBJ2-2, with D possibly TRBD1 on 6 matching bases. The TCR sequence derives from a woman between 65 and 79 years old with active or convalescent COVID-19. The CDR3 sequence is CASSPRTENTGELFF. The CDR3 nucleotides are TGCGCCAGCAGCCCAAGGACAGAGAACACCGGGGAGCTGTTTTTT.